This T cell receptor beta chain was identified in a study of blood T cell repertoires in COVID-19. Study-level information: Samples came from the United States, Italy and Spain, spanning acute and convalescent COVID-19. The analysed material was cDNA or gDNA that came from T cells, B-cell-depleted T cells, or PBMCs.

Losses at the gene ends were 4 bases for V and 4 bases for J; bases not matched to a gene: 5. Germline V gene data show CDR1 as LGHNA and CDR2 as YNFKEQ. The CDR3 spans 16 residues. Original methodology: By means of reference gene primer amplification, nucleated cell counts were estimated. Assay: immunoSEQ multiplex PCR; the TCRdb copy retains only in-frame clones and omits some. D and trimming come from the DNA, and the V and J calls and clone size come from that table. The sample lists about 34,000 clones; roughly 87% were seen once. The chain combines TRBV4-2 with TRBJ2-3; 13 bases map to TRBD2. The sample taken for sequencing was peripheral blood. This receptor was taken from an elderly man with acute or convalescent COVID-19. CDR3 loop: CASSPATSGGPDTQYF. CDR3 DNA sequence: TGTGCCAGCAGCCCGGCGACTAGCGGGGGGCCAGATACGCAGTATTTT.